Listed below are T cell receptor beta chains from one sample, sequenced in a study of T cell repertoires in cytomegalovirus infection. TCRdb ran MiXCR on the reads and lists one entry per CDR3 protein. The sample comprises some 500,000 distinct CDR3 sequences, around two fifths of which are singletons, and around 46% rests with the top ten. For these TCRs, the target antigens are not known. Sequenced here: cultured PBMCs, sampled from culture after CMV antigen stimulation. All receptors come from a human donor in good health (CMV status not recorded). Some clones in this sample may be carry-over from other donors' samples. CDR3s include the opening cysteine and the closing phenylalanine or tryptophan. Each record gives: D gene, clone size, V gene, J gene, CDR3 protein, CDR3 DNA. D genes are given only for firm matches. Clone size appears in some rows only: once, few, many, or a class for an expanded clone.

D: .; size: .; V: TRBV2; J: TRBJ2-5; CDR3: CASSGGRLETQYF; DNA: TGTGCCAGCAGTGGAGGGAGACTTGAGACCCAGTACTTC
D: TRBD2; size: .; V: TRBV10-2; J: TRBJ2-1; CDR3: CASSGTSGRRYSSYNEQFF; DNA: TGCGCCAGCAGCGGGACTAGCGGGAGACGCTATAGCTCCTACAATGAGCAGTTCTTC
D: .; size: .; V: TRBV4-2; J: TRBJ1-2; CDR3: CASSQTARALDGYTF; DNA: TGTGCCAGCAGCCAGACCGCCCGGGCGCTGGATGGCTACACCTTC
D: .; size: many; V: TRBV7-2; J: TRBJ2-7; CDR3: CASRPQGYSSYEQYF; DNA: TGTGCCAGCAGGCCTCAGGGTTATAGCTCCTACGAGCAGTACTTC
D: TRBD2; size: .; V: TRBV11-2; J: TRBJ2-7; CDR3: CASSLRGGTVPYEQYF; DNA: TGTGCCAGCAGCTTACGCGGGGGGACCGTTCCCTACGAGCAGTACTTC
D: TRBD1; size: few; V: TRBV7-2; J: TRBJ1-4; CDR3: CASSLDRGRTANEKLFF; DNA: TGTGCCAGCAGCTTAGACAGGGGGCGAACTGCAAACGAAAAACTGTTTTTT
D: TRBD1; size: .; V: TRBV6-5; J: TRBJ1-2; CDR3: CASWPQGRLRGYTF; DNA: TGTGCCAGCTGGCCACAGGGGCGCCTAAGGGGCTACACCTTC
D: TRBD1; size: many; V: TRBV7-8; J: TRBJ2-5; CDR3: CASSLYPGQGYQETQYF; DNA: TGTGCCAGCAGCTTATACCCAGGACAGGGGTACCAAGAGACCCAGTACTTC
D: .; size: many; V: TRBV7-2; J: TRBJ1-4; CDR3: CASSVKGGANEKLFF; DNA: TGTGCCAGCAGCGTAAAGGGGGGTGCAAATGAAAAACTGTTTTTT
D: TRBD2; size: .; V: TRBV11-3; J: TRBJ2-1; CDR3: CASSGKAGAYNEQFF; DNA: TGTGCCAGCTCCGGGAAAGCGGGGGCCTACAATGAGCAGTTCTTC
D: .; size: .; V: TRBV7-2; J: TRBJ1-1; CDR3: CASSLLPEGTEAFF; DNA: TGTGCCAGCAGCTTACTGCCGGAGGGCACTGAAGCTTTCTTT
D: TRBD1; size: few; V: TRBV7-2; J: TRBJ2-4; CDR3: CASSLRTGVWLLAKNIQYF; DNA: TGTGCCAGCAGCTTACGGACAGGGGTTTGGTTACTAGCCAAAAACATTCAGTACTTC
D: .; size: .; V: TRBV15; J: TRBJ1-5; CDR3: CATSPGVHQPQHF; DNA: TGTGCCACCAGCCCCGGGGTCCATCAGCCCCAGCATTTT
D: TRBD1; size: .; V: TRBV5-4; J: TRBJ2-2; CDR3: CASRSGTGAGELFF; DNA: TGTGCCAGCAGATCCGGGACAGGGGCCGGGGAGCTGTTTTTT
D: .; size: .; V: TRBV2; J: TRBJ2-3; CDR3: CARDSLLSTDTQYF; DNA: TGTGCCCGCGATTCCCTACTGAGCACAGATACGCAGTATTTT
D: TRBD2; size: .; V: TRBV27; J: TRBJ2-1; CDR3: CASSPLAGDRYNEQFF; DNA: TGTGCCAGCAGTCCACTAGCGGGAGATAGGTACAATGAGCAGTTCTTC
D: .; size: once; V: TRBV5-1; J: TRBJ2-1; CDR3: CASSSEGVGTYNEQFF; DNA: TGCGCCAGCAGCTCGGAAGGGGTGGGGACCTACAATGAGCAGTTCTTC
D: .; size: .; V: TRBV20-1; J: TRBJ2-7; CDR3: CSARDLNYEQYF; DNA: TGCAGTGCCAGGGACTTAAACTACGAGCAGTACTTC
D: TRBD2; size: few; V: TRBV7-6; J: TRBJ2-1; CDR3: CASSSTSSGLGNEQFF; DNA: TGTGCCAGCAGCTCCACCTCTAGCGGCCTAGGCAATGAGCAGTTCTTC
D: .; size: .; V: TRBV7-9; J: TRBJ2-5; CDR3: CASSRGASGQETQYF; DNA: TGTGCCAGCAGCAGGGGGGCTAGCGGCCAAGAGACCCAGTACTTC
D: .; size: .; V: TRBV5-6; J: TRBJ2-2; CDR3: CASSEPFSTGELFF; DNA: TGTGCCAGCAGCGAACCTTTTAGCACCGGGGAGCTGTTTTTT
D: .; size: .; V: TRBV12-3/TRBV12-4; J: TRBJ1-1; CDR3: CASRITAGTEAFF; DNA: TGTGCCAGCAGAATAACAGCCGGGACTGAAGCTTTCTTT
D: TRBD2; size: .; V: TRBV6-8; J: TRBJ2-7; CDR3: CASSYPSGRGSYEQYF; DNA: TGTGCCAGCAGTTATCCCTCCGGGCGGGGGTCCTACGAGCAGTACTTC
D: TRBD1; size: .; V: TRBV11-3; J: TRBJ2-3; CDR3: CASSHGTESTDTQYF; DNA: TGTGCCAGCTCACACGGGACAGAGAGCACAGATACGCAGTATTTT
D: TRBD1; size: .; V: TRBV6-1; J: TRBJ2-1; CDR3: CATRHPGRDRGSGEQFF; DNA: TGTGCCACCAGACACCCGGGGAGGGACAGGGGATCGGGTGAGCAGTTCTTC
D: TRBD2; size: .; V: TRBV18; J: TRBJ2-4; CDR3: CASSPGRERAKNIQYF; DNA: TGTGCCAGCTCACCAGGGCGGGAGAGAGCCAAAAACATTCAGTACTTC
D: TRBD1; size: .; V: TRBV15; J: TRBJ2-1; CDR3: CATATGAFVEQFF; DNA: TGTGCCACCGCGACAGGGGCATTCGTTGAGCAGTTCTTC
D: .; size: once; V: TRBV13; J: TRBJ2-5; CDR3: CASSLGRPGETQYF; DNA: TGTGCCAGCAGCTTAGGCCGCCCGGGCGAGACCCAGTACTTC
D: .; size: .; V: TRBV19; J: TRBJ2-2; CDR3: CASSIFGRDSELFF; DNA: TGTGCCAGTAGTATATTCGGACGAGACTCGGAGCTGTTTTTT
D: .; size: .; V: TRBV2; J: TRBJ1-3; CDR3: CASRPRESSGNTIYF; DNA: TGTGCCAGCAGGCCCAGGGAGAGCTCTGGAAACACCATATATTTT
D: TRBD2; size: .; V: TRBV7-6; J: TRBJ2-7; CDR3: CASSLVPSGFSYEQYF; DNA: TGTGCCAGCAGCTTAGTTCCTAGCGGGTTCTCCTACGAGCAGTACTTC
D: TRBD2; size: many; V: TRBV7-2; J: TRBJ2-7; CDR3: CASSGGAGGPYEQYF; DNA: TGTGCCAGCAGCGGGGGGGCGGGAGGGCCTTACGAGCAGTACTTC
D: TRBD2; size: .; V: TRBV25-1; J: TRBJ2-1; CDR3: CASSEDTSGRAKNEQFF; DNA: TGTGCCAGCAGTGAGGACACTAGCGGGAGGGCCAAAAATGAGCAGTTCTTC
D: TRBD1; size: .; V: TRBV7-6; J: TRBJ2-7; CDR3: CASTATGDEQYF; DNA: TGTGCCAGCACCGCGACAGGGGACGAGCAGTACTTC
D: .; size: few; V: TRBV12-3/TRBV12-4; J: TRBJ2-1; CDR3: CASIPSGRLSYNEQFF; DNA: TGTGCCAGCATCCCCTCGGGGCGGCTCTCCTACAATGAGCAGTTCTTC